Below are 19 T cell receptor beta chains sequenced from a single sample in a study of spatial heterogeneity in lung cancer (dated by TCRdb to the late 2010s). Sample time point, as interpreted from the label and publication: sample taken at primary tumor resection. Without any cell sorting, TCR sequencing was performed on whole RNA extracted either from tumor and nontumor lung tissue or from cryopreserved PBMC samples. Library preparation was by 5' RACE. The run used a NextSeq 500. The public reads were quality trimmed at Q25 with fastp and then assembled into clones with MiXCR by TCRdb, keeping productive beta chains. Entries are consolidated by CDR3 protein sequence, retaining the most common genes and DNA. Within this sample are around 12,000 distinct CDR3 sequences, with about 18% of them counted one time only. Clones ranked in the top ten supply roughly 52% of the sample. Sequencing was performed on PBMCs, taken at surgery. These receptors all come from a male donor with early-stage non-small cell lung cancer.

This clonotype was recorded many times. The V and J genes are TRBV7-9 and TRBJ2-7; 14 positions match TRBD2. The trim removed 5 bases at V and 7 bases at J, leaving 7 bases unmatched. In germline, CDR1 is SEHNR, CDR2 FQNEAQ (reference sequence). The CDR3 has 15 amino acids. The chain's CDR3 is CASSGGLAGVREQYF. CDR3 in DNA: TGTGCCAGCAGCGGGGGACTAGCGGGAGTTCGTGAGCAGTACTTC.

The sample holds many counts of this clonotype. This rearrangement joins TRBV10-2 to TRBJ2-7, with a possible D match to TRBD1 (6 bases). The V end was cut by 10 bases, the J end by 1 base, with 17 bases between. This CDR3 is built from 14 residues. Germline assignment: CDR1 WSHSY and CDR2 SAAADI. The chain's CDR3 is CATLGDNGSYEQYF. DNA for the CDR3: TGCGCCACCCTGGGGGACAACGGATCCTACGAGCAGTACTTC.

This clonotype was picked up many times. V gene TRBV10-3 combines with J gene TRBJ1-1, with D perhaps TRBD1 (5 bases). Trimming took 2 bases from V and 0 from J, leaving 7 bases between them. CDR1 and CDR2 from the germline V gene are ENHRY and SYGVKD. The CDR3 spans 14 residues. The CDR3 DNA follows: TGTGCCATCAGTGAGGGGGACTTGAACACTGAAGCTTTCTTT. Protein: CAISEGDLNTEAFF.

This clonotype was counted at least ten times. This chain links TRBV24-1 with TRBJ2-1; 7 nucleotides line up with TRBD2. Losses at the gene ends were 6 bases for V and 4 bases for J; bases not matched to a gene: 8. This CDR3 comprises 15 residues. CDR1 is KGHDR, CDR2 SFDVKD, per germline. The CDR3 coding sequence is TGTGCCACCAGTCCAAGCGGGATGGGGTACAATGAGCAGTTCTTC. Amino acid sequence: CATSPSGMGYNEQFF.

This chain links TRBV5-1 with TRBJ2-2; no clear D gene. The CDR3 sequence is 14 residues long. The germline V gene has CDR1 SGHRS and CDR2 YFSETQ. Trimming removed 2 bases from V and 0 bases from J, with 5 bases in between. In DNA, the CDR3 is TGCGCCAGCAGCTTAGTCACGAACACCGGGGAGCTGTTTTTT. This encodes CASSLVTNTGELFF.

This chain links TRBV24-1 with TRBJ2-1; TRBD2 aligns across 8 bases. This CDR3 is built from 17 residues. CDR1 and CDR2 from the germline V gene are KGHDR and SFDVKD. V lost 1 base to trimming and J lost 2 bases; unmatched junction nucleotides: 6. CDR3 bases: TGTGCCACCAGTGATTTTGCTACGGGAGGGGCCTACAATGAGCAGTTCTTC. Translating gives CATSDFATGGAYNEQFF.

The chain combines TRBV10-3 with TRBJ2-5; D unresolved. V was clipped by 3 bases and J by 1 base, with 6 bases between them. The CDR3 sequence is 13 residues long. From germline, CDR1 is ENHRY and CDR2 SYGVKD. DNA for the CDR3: TGTGCCATCAGTGACAGAGTCCAAGAGACCCAGTACTTC. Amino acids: CAISDRVQETQYF.

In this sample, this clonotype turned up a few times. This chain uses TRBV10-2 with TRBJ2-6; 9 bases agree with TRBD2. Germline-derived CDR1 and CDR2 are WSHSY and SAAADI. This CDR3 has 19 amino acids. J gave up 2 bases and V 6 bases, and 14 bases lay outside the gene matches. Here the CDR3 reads CASRPGGVAGVTGANVLTF. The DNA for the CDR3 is TGCGCCAGCAGACCCGGGGGGGTAGCGGGAGTTACTGGGGCCAACGTCCTGACTTTC.

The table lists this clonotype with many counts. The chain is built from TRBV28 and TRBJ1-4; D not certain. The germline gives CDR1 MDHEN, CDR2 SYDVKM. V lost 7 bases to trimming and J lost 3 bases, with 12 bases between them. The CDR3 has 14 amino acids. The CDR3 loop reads CASIRMGANEKLFF. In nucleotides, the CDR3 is TGTGCCAGCATCCGGATGGGTGCTAATGAAAAACTGTTTTTT.

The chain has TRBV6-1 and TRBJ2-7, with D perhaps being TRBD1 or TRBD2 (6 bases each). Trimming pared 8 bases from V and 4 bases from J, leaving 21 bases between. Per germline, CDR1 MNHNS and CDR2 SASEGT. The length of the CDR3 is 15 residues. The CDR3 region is CASRRQGTQGYEQYF. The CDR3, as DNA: TGTGCCAGCCGCCGGCAGGGGACTCAGGGTTACGAGCAGTACTTC.

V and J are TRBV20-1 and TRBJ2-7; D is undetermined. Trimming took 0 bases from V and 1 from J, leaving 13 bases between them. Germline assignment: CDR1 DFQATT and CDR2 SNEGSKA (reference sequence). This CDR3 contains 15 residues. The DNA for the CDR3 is TGCAGTGCTAGAGATCATCTGGTCGGATCCTACGAGCAGTACTTC. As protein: CSARDHLVGSYEQYF.

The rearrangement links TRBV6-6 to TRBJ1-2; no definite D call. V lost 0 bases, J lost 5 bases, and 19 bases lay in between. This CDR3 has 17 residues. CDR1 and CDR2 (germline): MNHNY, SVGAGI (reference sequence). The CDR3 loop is CASSYSITPQAKYGYTF. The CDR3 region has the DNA TGTGCCAGCAGTTACTCGATAACCCCCCAAGCGAAGTATGGCTACACCTTC.

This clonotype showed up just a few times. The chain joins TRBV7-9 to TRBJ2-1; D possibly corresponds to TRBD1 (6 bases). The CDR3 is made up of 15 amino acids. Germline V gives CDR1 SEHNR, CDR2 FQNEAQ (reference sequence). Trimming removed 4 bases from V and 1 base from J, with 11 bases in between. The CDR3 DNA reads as TGTGCCAGCAGCTCAAGCAGGGGATCCTACAATGAGCAGTTCTTC. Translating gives CASSSSRGSYNEQFF.

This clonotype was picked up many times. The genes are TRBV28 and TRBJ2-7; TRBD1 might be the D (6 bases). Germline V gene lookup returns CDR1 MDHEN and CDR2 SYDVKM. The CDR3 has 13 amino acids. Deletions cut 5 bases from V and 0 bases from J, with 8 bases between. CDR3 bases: TGTGCCAGCAGTCCGGACAGCTCCTACGAGCAGTACTTC. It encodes CASSPDSSYEQYF.

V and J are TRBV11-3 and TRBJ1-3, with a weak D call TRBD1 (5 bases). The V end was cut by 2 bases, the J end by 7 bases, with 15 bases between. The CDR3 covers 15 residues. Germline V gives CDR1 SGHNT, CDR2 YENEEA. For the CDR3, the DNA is TGTGCCAGCAGCTTAACGGGACTAGGCCTGAACACCATATATTTT. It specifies CASSLTGLGLNTIYF.

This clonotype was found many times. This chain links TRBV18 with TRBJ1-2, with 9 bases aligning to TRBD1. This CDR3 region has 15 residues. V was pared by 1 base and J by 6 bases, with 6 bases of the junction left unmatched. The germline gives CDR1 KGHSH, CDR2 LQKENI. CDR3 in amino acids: CASSPQSTGGDGYTF. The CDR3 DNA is TGTGCCAGCTCACCACAGAGCACAGGGGGCGATGGCTACACCTTC.

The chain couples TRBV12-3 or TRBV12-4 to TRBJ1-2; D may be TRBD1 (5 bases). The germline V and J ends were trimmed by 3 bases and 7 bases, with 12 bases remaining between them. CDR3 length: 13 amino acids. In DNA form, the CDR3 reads TGTGCCAGCAGTTTGGGGACGTTCCCTGGCTACACCTTC. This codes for CASSLGTFPGYTF.

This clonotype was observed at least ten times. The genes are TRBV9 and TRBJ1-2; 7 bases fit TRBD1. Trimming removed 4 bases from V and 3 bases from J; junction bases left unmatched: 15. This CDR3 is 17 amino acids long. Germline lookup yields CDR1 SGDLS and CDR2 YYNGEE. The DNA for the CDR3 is TGTGCCAGCAGCCCCCGACAGGGCCTATCGGGGGACTATGGCTACACCTTC. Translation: CASSPRQGLSGDYGYTF.

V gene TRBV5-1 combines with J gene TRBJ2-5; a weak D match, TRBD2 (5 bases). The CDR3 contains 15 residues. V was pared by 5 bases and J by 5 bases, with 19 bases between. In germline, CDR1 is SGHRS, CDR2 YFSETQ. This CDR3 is CASRLTPEGPETQYF. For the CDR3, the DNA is TGCGCCAGCAGATTGACTCCCGAGGGCCCTGAGACCCAGTACTTC. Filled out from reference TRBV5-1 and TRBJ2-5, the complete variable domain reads KAGVTQTPRYLIKTRGQQVTLSCSPISGHRSVSWYQQTPGQGLQFLFEYFSETQRNKGNFPGRFSGRQFSNSRSEMNVSTLELGDSALYLCASRLTPEGPETQYFGPGTRLLVL.